This TCR beta chain appears in the sequencing data of a study of OX40 agonist ivuxolimab in advanced cancers. In the study overall: Prior anti-PD-1, anti-PD-L1 or anti-CTLA-4 therapy did not bar entry, and approximately 40% had some. Study conclusions and caveats: Dosing at 0.1 to 3.0 mg/kg was accompanied by clonal expansion of CD4+ and CD8+ blood T cells by week 6.

V lost 1 base, J lost 8 bases, and 8 bases lay in between. From germline, CDR1 is SGHAT and CDR2 FQNNGV. The CDR3 spans 12 residues. Here immunoSEQ multiplex PCR was the method, and the copy in TCRdb shows in-frame clones only, minus some. Of roughly 90,000 clones in the sample, roughly 93% were seen once. No patient had autoimmune disease or received systemic immunosuppression. Cycle 7 day 1, cycle 4 day 1, and baseline were the timepoints at which blood was sampled. Turning to this clone: Its antigen remains unidentified.

This clonotype originated in an adult with an advanced solid tumor such as melanoma, head and neck, liver or kidney cancer. The J gene is TRBJ1-2, the V gene TRBV11-2; D is uncertain. The starting material was CD4+ or CD8+ T cells sorted from blood, obtained in a trial of the OX40 agonist ivuxolimab. The CDR3 reads CASSLVVSGYTF. CDR3 DNA: TGTGCCAGCAGCTTAGTGGTTAGCGGCTACACCTTC.